This TCR beta chain was sequenced during a study of T cell repertoires in aging, cancer and after chemotherapy. For the study at large: Chronic lymphocytic leukemia patients on fludarabine- or bendamustine-based regimens gave paired samples before and after chemotherapy. Points from the study as a whole: Age-matched healthy donors had significantly more diverse, less clonal blood TCR repertoires than untreated cancer patients.

Amplification of TCR beta used genomic DNA extracted from peripheral blood. The V gene's germline CDR1 is KGHSH and CDR2 LQKENI. This CDR3 has 14 amino acids. V gave up 6 bases and J gave up 5 bases, with 16 bases separating them. TRB rearrangements spanning V, D and J were amplified using mixed TRB-A/B primers. TCRdb recomputed calls from the multiplex PCR reads with MiXCR, one row per CDR3 protein. Among some 5,000 distinct CDR3 sequences, about 20% were seen once, and the ten largest hold about 15%. In this sample, this clonotype is medium-sized. Its antigen is currently unknown. This TCR derives from a human donor with a blood cancer. Sequencing was done on a sample of blood. The gene calls are TRBV18 and TRBJ1-2, with a possible D match to TRBD1 (5 bases). The CDR3 DNA sequence: TGTGCCAGCTCCCCGGGGGTTGCCGAGTATGGCTACACCTTC. Its protein is CASSPGVAEYGYTF. The entire variable domain, with the rest obtained from reference TRBV18 and TRBJ1-2, is as follows: NAGVMQNPRHLVRRRGQEARLRCSPMKGHSHVYWYRQLPEEGLKFMVYLQKENIIDESGMPKERFSAEFPKEGPSILRIQQVVRGDSAAYFCASSPGVAEYGYTFGSGTRLTVV.